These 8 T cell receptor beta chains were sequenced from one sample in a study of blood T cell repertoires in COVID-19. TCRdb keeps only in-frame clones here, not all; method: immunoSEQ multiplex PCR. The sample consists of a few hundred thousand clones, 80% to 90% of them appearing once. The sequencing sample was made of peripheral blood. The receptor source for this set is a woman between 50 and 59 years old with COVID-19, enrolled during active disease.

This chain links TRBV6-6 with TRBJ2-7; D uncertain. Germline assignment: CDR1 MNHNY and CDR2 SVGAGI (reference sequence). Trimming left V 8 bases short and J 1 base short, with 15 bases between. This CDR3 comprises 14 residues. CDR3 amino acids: CASRTPGSSYEQYF. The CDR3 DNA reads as TGTGCCAGCCGAACTCCTGGTTCTTCCTACGAGCAGTACTTC.

CDR3 amino acids: CASSVGSGRAPDTQYF. The CDR3 DNA reads TGTGCCAGCAGCGTAGGGAGCGGGAGGGCCCCAGATACGCAGTATTTT. The J gene is TRBJ2-3, the V gene TRBV9, with 10 bases matching TRBD2. Per the germline V gene, CDR1 is SGDLS and CDR2 is YYNGEE. V was pared by 0 bases and J by 4 bases, with 5 bases of the junction left unmatched. The CDR3 runs 16 residues.

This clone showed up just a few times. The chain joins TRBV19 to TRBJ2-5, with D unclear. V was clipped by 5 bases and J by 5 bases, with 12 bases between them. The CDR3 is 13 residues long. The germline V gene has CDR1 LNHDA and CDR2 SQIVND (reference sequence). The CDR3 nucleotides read TGTGCCAGTAGTCCAACGGTGTGGGAGACCCAGTACTTC. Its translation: CASSPTVWETQYF. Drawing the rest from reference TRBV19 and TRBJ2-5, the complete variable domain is DGGITQSPKYLFRKEGQNVTLSCEQNLNHDAMYWYRQDPGQGLRLIYYSQIVNDFQKGDIAEGYSVSREKKESFPLTVTSAQKNPTAFYLCASSPTVWETQYFGPGTRLLVL.

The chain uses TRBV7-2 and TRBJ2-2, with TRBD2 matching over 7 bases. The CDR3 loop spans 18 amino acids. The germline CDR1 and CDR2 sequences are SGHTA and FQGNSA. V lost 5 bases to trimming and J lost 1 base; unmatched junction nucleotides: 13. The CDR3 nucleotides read TGTGCCAGCAGCCCTCAGACCAGGACTAGTCAGAACACCGGGGAGCTGTTTTTT. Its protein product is CASSPQTRTSQNTGELFF.

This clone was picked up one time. For the CDR3, the DNA is TGTGCCAGCCAAGGACAGGGGTCTGGCTACACCTTC. This sequence encodes CASQGQGSGYTF. The chain carries TRBV18 and TRBJ1-2; 9 nucleotides match TRBD1. The CDR3 runs 12 residues. The germline V gene has CDR1 KGHSH and CDR2 LQKENI. Losses at the gene ends were 8 bases for V and 7 bases for J; bases not matched to a gene: 5.

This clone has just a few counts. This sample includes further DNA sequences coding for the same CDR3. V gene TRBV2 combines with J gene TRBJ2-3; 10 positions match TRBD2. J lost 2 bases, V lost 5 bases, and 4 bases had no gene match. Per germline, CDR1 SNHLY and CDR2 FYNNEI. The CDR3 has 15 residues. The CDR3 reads CASSPTSGDTDTQYF. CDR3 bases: TGTGCCAGCAGTCCTACTAGCGGGGACACAGATACGCAGTATTTT.

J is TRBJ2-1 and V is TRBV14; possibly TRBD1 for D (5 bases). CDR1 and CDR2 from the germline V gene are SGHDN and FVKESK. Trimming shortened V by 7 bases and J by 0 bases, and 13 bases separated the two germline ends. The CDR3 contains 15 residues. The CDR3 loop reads CASTPGMASYNEQFF. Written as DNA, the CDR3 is TGTGCCAGCACTCCAGGGATGGCCTCCTACAATGAGCAGTTCTTC.

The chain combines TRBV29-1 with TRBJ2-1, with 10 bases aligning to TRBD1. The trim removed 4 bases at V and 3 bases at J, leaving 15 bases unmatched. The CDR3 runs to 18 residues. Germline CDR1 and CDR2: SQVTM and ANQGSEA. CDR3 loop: CSVVRQNAGTGDYNEQFF. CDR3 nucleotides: TGCAGCGTTGTTAGACAAAATGCCGGGACAGGGGACTACAATGAGCAGTTCTTC.